What follows are 11 T cell receptor beta chains derived from one specimen sequenced in a study of Ad26.COV2.S vaccination and SARS-CoV-2 variants. Treatment given: around 19 received Ad26.COV2.S at low or high dose, single or two shots; a few received placebo; per-sample allocation not given. The samples were gathered on day 63 after the first injection of vaccine or placebo. TCRdb's table, derived via immunoSEQ multiplex PCR, lists solely in-frame clones and lacks some. The table shows under 400,000 clones, with 87% occurring only once. The specimen was peripheral blood, collected in a trial of Ad26.COV2.S vaccine versus placebo. The receptors stem from a person between 18 and 59 years old who received the Ad26.COV2.S COVID-19 vaccine or a placebo.

This chain uses TRBV11-3 with TRBJ2-6; TRBD1 agrees at 9 bases. This CDR3 has 19 residues. CDR1 SGHNT and CDR2 YENEEA come from the germline V gene. V gave up 5 bases and J gave up 0 bases; unmatched junction bases: 11. The CDR3 bases are TGTGCCAGCAGCCCAGGACAGGGGAGATCTCTCTCTGGGGCCAACGTCCTGACTTTC. Protein sequence: CASSPGQGRSLSGANVLTF.

J is TRBJ2-5 and V is TRBV5-1; 9 bases agree with TRBD2. There are 18 residues in the CDR3. The junction had 10 bases not matched to a gene; V was cut back by 0 bases and J by 1 base. Germline V gene lookup returns CDR1 SGHRS and CDR2 YFSETQ. The CDR3 nucleotides read TGCGCCAGCAGCTTGGCCGGTAGTAGCGGGGGAGTCCAAGAGACCCAGTACTTC. Amino acid sequence: CASSLAGSSGGVQETQYF.

The J gene is TRBJ2-4, the V gene TRBV19; possibly TRBD1 for D (6 bases). The CDR3 runs 16 residues. V was shortened by 3 bases and J by 6 bases, with 18 bases between the two germline ends. In germline, CDR1 is LNHDA, CDR2 SQIVND (reference sequence). The CDR3: CASSMSRDRIINIQYF. The CDR3 DNA is TGTGCCAGTAGTATGTCCCGAGACAGGATTATAAACATTCAGTACTTC.

The chain is built from TRBV2 and TRBJ2-1; D is unclear. This CDR3 comprises 10 residues. Trimming removed 11 bases at V and 7 bases at J, with 9 bases between. The germline gives CDR1 SNHLY, CDR2 FYNNEI. DNA of the CDR3: TGTGCCGACGGGCGGAATGAGCAGTTCTTC. Translating it yields CADGRNEQFF.

This rearrangement joins TRBV19 to TRBJ2-1; D remains ambiguous. The CDR3 covers 15 residues. Germline-derived CDR1 and CDR2 are LNHDA and SQIVND (reference sequence). V was cut by 3 bases and J by 0 bases, with 9 bases left in between. CDR3 DNA: TGTGCCAGTAGTATTGAGGAACACTCCTACAATGAGCAGTTCTTC. It is translated as CASSIEEHSYNEQFF.

This sequence joins TRBV12-3 or TRBV12-4 and TRBJ2-2, with a weak D call TRBD1 (5 bases). The CDR3 is 13 amino acids. The ends were cut back, 5 bases at V and 7 bases at J, with 11 bases in the middle. CDR3 nucleotide sequence: TGTGCCAGCAGTGCAGGGTACGGCGGGGAGCTGTTTTTT. Its protein is CASSAGYGGELFF.

V and J are TRBV24-1 and TRBJ1-4; maybe TRBD1 (6 bases). With 1 base removed from V and 5 bases from J, the gap between germline ends came to 13 bases. Per the germline V gene, CDR1 is KGHDR and CDR2 is SFDVKD. The CDR3 covers 16 residues. Here the CDR3 DNA reads TGTGCCACCAGTGATTTTGAGGACAGTGTCAATGAAAAACTGTTTTTT. Encoded protein: CATSDFEDSVNEKLFF.

In DNA form, the CDR3 reads TGTGCCAGCAGTTTAGGGACAGGGGGGGCGCAGTACTTC. Amino acid sequence: CASSLGTGGAQYF. The rearrangement links TRBV12-3 or TRBV12-4 to TRBJ2-7; 10 bases match TRBD1. The CDR3 contains 13 residues. V trimming: 1 base; J trimming: 9 bases; junction bases outside the gene matches: 3.

The V gene is TRBV19, the J gene TRBJ2-3; unclear D gene. The CDR3 consists of 15 residues. V lost 1 base, J lost 2 bases, and 10 bases lay in between. The germline V gene has CDR1 LNHDA and CDR2 SQIVND (reference sequence). CDR3 bases: TGTGCCAGTAGTATAGCGGGCAGAACCACAGATACGCAGTATTTT. Its protein is CASSIAGRTTDTQYF.

J is TRBJ1-1 and V is TRBV6-2 or TRBV6-3, with D perhaps TRBD1 (5 bases). V lost 3 bases and J 0 bases, leaving 14 bases between the germline ends. CDR1 and CDR2 from the germline V gene are MNHEY and SVGEGT. The CDR3 length is 16 residues. The CDR3 region has the DNA TGTGCCAGCAGTTATTCTCTGACAGTTCTGAACACTGAAGCTTTCTTT. Protein: CASSYSLTVLNTEAFF.

The V call is TRBV15, the J call TRBJ2-5; D might be TRBD2 (6 bases). Per the germline V gene, CDR1 is LNHNV and CDR2 is YYDKDF (reference sequence). With 1 base removed from V and 5 bases from J, the gap between germline ends came to 8 bases. The CDR3 spans 13 residues. The CDR3 DNA follows: TGTGCCACCAGCAGAGCGGGGGTGGAGACCCAGTACTTC. Its protein is CATSRAGVETQYF.